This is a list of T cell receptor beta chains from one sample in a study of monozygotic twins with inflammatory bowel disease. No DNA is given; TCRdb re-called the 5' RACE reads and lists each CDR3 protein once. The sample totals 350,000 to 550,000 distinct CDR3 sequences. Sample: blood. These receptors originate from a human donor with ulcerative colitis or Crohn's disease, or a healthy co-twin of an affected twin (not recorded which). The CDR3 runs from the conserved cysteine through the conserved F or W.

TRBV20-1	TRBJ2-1	CSANTVPEQFF
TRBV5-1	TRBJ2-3	CATRGSTGADTQYF
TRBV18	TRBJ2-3	CASSKELEDTQYF
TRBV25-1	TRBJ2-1	CASRASPGTNKYNEQFF
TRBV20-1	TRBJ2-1	CSATGLLYNEQFF
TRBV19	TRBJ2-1	CASSGSRPGSYNEQFF
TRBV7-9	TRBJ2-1	CASSLGAGGINEQFF
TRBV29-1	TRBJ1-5	CSVQGGVNQPQHF
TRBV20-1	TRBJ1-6	CSASYGTGGAPLHF
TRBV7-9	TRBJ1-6	CASSPMGGNLYNSPLHF